The rows below give T cell receptor beta chains drawn from one sample of a study of brain T cells in children with intractable seizures. Profiling relied on immunoSEQ multiplex PCR, and the TCRdb table lists in-frame clones only, not all of them. The sample lists around 80,000 clones; about 93% were seen once. The sample here was peripheral blood, taken at surgery. All receptors derive from a girl aged 2 to 10 with Rasmussen encephalitis and intractable seizures. Each CDR3 is given with its conserved first and last residue. The order of the fields is V gene, J gene, CDR3 protein.

TRBV12-5	TRBJ1-4	CASGPTGAPNEKLFF
TRBV18	TRBJ2-1	CASSPGLAGDNEQFF
TRBV19	TRBJ1-1	CASSMRGLKNTEAFF
TRBV5-6	TRBJ2-7	CASSLGGHRDRGRRSEQYF
TRBV11-2	TRBJ2-1	CASSLGRTTPNEQFF
TRBV27	TRBJ1-5	CASSLSNHANQPQHF
TRBV6-5	TRBJ1-1	CASSTTGVNTEAFF
TRBV27	TRBJ2-7	CASRLGNGQGHEQYF
TRBV9	TRBJ1-1	CASSFGQGVGAEAFF
TRBV4-1	TRBJ1-2	CASSQGKGGYGYTF
TRBV27	TRBJ2-3	CASRPLTGADTQYF
TRBV2	TRBJ1-5	CASRWTGQYSAQHF
TRBV19	TRBJ2-2	CASRTGTGELFF
TRBV7-8	TRBJ2-2	CASSLWPSAGELFF
TRBV28	TRBJ1-1	CASSLTGRQNTEAFF
TRBV7-9	TRBJ1-2	CASSPRTGNGYTF
TRBV11-3	TRBJ2-7	CASSLVWDRRFYEQYF
TRBV6-5	TRBJ2-7	CASTFLDRSGEQYF
TRBV18	TRBJ1-6	CASSPSQGESPLHF
TRBV28	TRBJ2-3	CASSAGLRTQYF
TRBV30	TRBJ1-2	CAWSRDSYGYTF
TRBV5-4	TRBJ2-7	CASSQTKRGVGPASYEQYF
TRBV4-1	TRBJ1-5	CASSLDRGNQPQHF
TRBV27	TRBJ2-3	CASSLYPGSPDTQYF
TRBV27	TRBJ2-7	CASSFSRLAYEQYF
TRBV18	TRBJ1-4	CASSPFFKGASTNEKLFF
TRBV12-5	TRBJ1-6	CASGLREGMRESPLHF
TRBV10-2	TRBJ1-1	CASRETIQGNTEAFF
TRBV19	TRBJ1-2	CASSIGGRLYGYTF
TRBV9	TRBJ1-3	CASSLGQPGNTIYF
TRBV12-3/TRBV12-4	TRBJ2-2	CASSPGLARELFF
TRBV14	TRBJ2-3	CASSQVTRFGRDTQYF
TRBV4-1	TRBJ1-4	CASSQVVEKLFF
TRBV27	TRBJ1-5	CASSLWGGDQPQHF
TRBV6-5	TRBJ2-2	CGGGINTGELFF
TRBV9	TRBJ2-2	CASSDRSTGAGGELFF
TRBV11-2	TRBJ2-7	CASSLGGFWYEQYF
TRBV28	TRBJ2-3	CASQGADTDTQYF
TRBV7-9	TRBJ2-7	CASSPRGEGQNF
TRBV6-1	TRBJ1-5	CASSESGGTQPQHF
TRBV11-2	TRBJ2-1	CASSLRTSGVYNEQFF
TRBV7-9	TRBJ2-7	CASTTKDDEQYF
TRBV19	TRBJ2-2	CASDPTSGGAGTGELFF
TRBV2	TRBJ2-7	CASSEGYRIAGSYEQYF
TRBV5-6	TRBJ2-5	CASSFSLWSTETQYF
TRBV7-9	TRBJ1-2	CASSFSFGTVYGYTF
TRBV4-1	TRBJ2-4	CASSQVGLVGNIQYF
TRBV27	TRBJ1-6	CASSLSGGYGSPLHF
TRBV12-5	TRBJ2-5	CASGLGGGARGETQYF